This T cell receptor beta chain was retrieved from a study of cytomegalovirus exposure and HLA in healthy donors. Whole-study results and caveats: An ancestry cluster, one associated with Asian ancestry, reportedly showed fewer N-insertions than the approximately 670-donor mean in a later analysis.

With 60 Vbeta and 13 Jbeta primers, the PCR was carried out. TCRdb's copy holds only in-frame clones and misses some; the assay was immunoSEQ multiplex PCR. Here the sample spans about 240,000 clones, 75% to 85% being singletons. Per the germline V gene, CDR1 is SQVTM and CDR2 is ANQGSEA. J was trimmed by 3 bases and V by 7 bases; bases with no gene match: 7. The CDR3 length is 13 residues. A remark on this clone: Its antigen is not identified.

The chain uses TRBV29-1 and TRBJ1-1; TRBD1 agrees at 8 bases. The clonotype was recovered from a woman in her fifties or sixties in good health and CMV-seropositive. The specimen sequenced was PBMCs. The CDR3 coding sequence is TGCAGCGCCAGGACAGGGAGGGACACTGAAGCTTTCTTT. The encoded protein is CSARTGRDTEAFF.